The rows below give T cell receptor beta chains drawn from one sample of a study of blood T cells in healthy people across ages. TCRdb processed the 5' RACE reads anew with MiXCR; each CDR3 protein has one entry. The sample has about 970,000 distinct CDR3 sequences; roughly 51% are singletons. The material sequenced was blood. Receptor source: a woman between 55 and 75 years old in good health. Each CDR3 is given with its conserved first and last residue. A D gene is named only where the DNA matches it firmly. Clone size, where shown, is once, few, many, or a class for clones that have expanded.

j_gene: TRBJ2-1
d_gene: TRBD1
abundance: NA
v_gene: TRBV5-6
CDR3nt: TGTGCCAGCAGACCGATTCTGGACAGGGTGAGCAATGAGCAGTTCTTC
CDR3aa: CASRPILDRVSNEQFF

j_gene: TRBJ2-7
d_gene: TRBD2
abundance: NA
v_gene: TRBV11-3
CDR3nt: TGTGCCAGCAGCCCGGGAGGGTTTGGAACCTACGAGCAGTACTTC
CDR3aa: CASSPGGFGTYEQYF

j_gene: TRBJ2-7
d_gene: TRBD1
abundance: NA
v_gene: TRBV29-1
CDR3nt: TGCAGCGTTGTGGGGACAGGGGGCGACGAGCAGTACTTC
CDR3aa: CSVVGTGGDEQYF

j_gene: TRBJ2-1
d_gene: TRBD2
abundance: NA
v_gene: TRBV27
CDR3nt: TGTGCCAGCAGCCTCGGGACTAGGTCCTGGAATGAGCAGTTCTTC
CDR3aa: CASSLGTRSWNEQFF

j_gene: TRBJ1-4
d_gene: NA
abundance: NA
v_gene: TRBV27
CDR3nt: TGTGCCAGCAGGGAGAGCCGGGCTCCAAAGAAGGGTGAAAAACTGTTTTTT
CDR3aa: CASRESRAPKKGEKLFF

j_gene: TRBJ2-3
d_gene: NA
abundance: few
v_gene: TRBV20-1
CDR3nt: TGCAGTGCCGCCCCCGGTAGCACAGATACGCAGTATTTT
CDR3aa: CSAAPGSTDTQYF

j_gene: TRBJ2-3
d_gene: TRBD2
abundance: NA
v_gene: TRBV5-1
CDR3nt: TGCGCCAGCAGCGGGACTAGCGGACACACAGATACGCAGTATTTT
CDR3aa: CASSGTSGHTDTQYF

j_gene: TRBJ2-3
d_gene: NA
abundance: NA
v_gene: TRBV12-3/TRBV12-4
CDR3nt: TGTGCCAGCAGTTTAGGTAGTGCAAGAACAGATACGCAGTATTTT
CDR3aa: CASSLGSARTDTQYF

j_gene: TRBJ1-5
d_gene: TRBD1
abundance: NA
v_gene: TRBV28
CDR3nt: TGTGCCAGCAGGACAGGGGACTTTCCCCAGCATTTT
CDR3aa: CASRTGDFPQHF

j_gene: TRBJ2-1
d_gene: NA
abundance: NA
v_gene: TRBV4-3
CDR3nt: TGCGCCAGCAGCCAAGATACAGGGAGGGGGGGCAATGAGCAGTTCTTC
CDR3aa: CASSQDTGRGGNEQFF

j_gene: TRBJ2-7
d_gene: NA
abundance: NA
v_gene: TRBV7-9
CDR3nt: TGTGCCAGCAGCTTCGGTGGGGAGGCCCACGAGCAGTACTTC
CDR3aa: CASSFGGEAHEQYF

j_gene: TRBJ1-2
d_gene: NA
abundance: NA
v_gene: TRBV7-6
CDR3nt: TGTGCCAGCAGCCAAGAGCCGTCAGGGGTCGGGTATGGCTACACCTTC
CDR3aa: CASSQEPSGVGYGYTF

j_gene: TRBJ1-5
d_gene: NA
abundance: NA
v_gene: TRBV29-1
CDR3nt: TGCAGGACCTCTACAGGGACCAATCAGCCCCAGCATTTT
CDR3aa: CRTSTGTNQPQHF

j_gene: TRBJ2-7
d_gene: TRBD2
abundance: NA
v_gene: TRBV7-8
CDR3nt: TGTGCCAGCAGCCCACGCGGATCCACCGGAGCGGGGTCCTTCCAACAGGTGCAGTACTTC
CDR3aa: CASSPRGSTGAGSFQQVQYF

j_gene: TRBJ2-5
d_gene: TRBD1
abundance: few
v_gene: TRBV5-1
CDR3nt: TGCGCCAGCAGCTCAACTCCGGGACAGGGGCCGCGGGAGCAGTACTTC
CDR3aa: CASSSTPGQGPREQYF

j_gene: TRBJ1-5
d_gene: NA
abundance: NA
v_gene: TRBV10-3
CDR3nt: TGTGCCATCAGTGAATGGGGGGAACAGCCCCAGCATTTT
CDR3aa: CAISEWGEQPQHF

j_gene: TRBJ1-2
d_gene: NA
abundance: few
v_gene: TRBV10-1
CDR3nt: TGCGCCAGCAGTGGAGTTGGCCCGCAGGGAGAGGGCTACACCTTC
CDR3aa: CASSGVGPQGEGYTF

j_gene: TRBJ1-2
d_gene: NA
abundance: many
v_gene: TRBV4-1
CDR3nt: TGCGCCAGCAGCCTAAGTACCAACTATGGCTACACCTTC
CDR3aa: CASSLSTNYGYTF

j_gene: TRBJ2-4
d_gene: NA
abundance: NA
v_gene: TRBV15
CDR3nt: TGTGCCACCAGCAGAGATAAGGGCAAAAACATTCAGTACTTC
CDR3aa: CATSRDKGKNIQYF

j_gene: TRBJ2-7
d_gene: NA
abundance: few
v_gene: TRBV27
CDR3nt: TGTGCCAGCAGTTTTGTAATCGGGGCCTACGAGCAGTACTTC
CDR3aa: CASSFVIGAYEQYF